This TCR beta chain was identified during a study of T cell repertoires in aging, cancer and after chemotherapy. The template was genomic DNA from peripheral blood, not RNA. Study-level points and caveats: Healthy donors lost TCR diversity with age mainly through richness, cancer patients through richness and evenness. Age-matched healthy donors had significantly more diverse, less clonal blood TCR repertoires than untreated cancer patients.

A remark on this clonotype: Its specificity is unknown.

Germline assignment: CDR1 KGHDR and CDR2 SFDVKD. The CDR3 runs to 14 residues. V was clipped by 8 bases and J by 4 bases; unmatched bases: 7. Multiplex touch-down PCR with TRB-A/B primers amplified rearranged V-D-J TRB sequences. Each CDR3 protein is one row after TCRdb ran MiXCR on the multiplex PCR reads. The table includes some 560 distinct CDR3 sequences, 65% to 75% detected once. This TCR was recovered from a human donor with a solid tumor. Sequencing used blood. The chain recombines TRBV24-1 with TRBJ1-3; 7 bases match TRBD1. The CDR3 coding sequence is TGTGCCACCACCAAGGGGGGACAGGGAAACACCATATATTTT. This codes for CATTKGGQGNTIYF.